This TCR beta chain derives from a study of blood T cells in healthy people across ages. Healthy Caucasian individuals from Russia aged about 6 to 90 were enrolled as donors. A second PCR of about 6 to 12 cycles used a sample-barcoded 5' primer and a J-beta primer mix. TCRdb ran MiXCR on the 5' RACE reads and lists one entry per CDR3 protein. The table has about 1.8 million distinct CDR3 sequences, around half seen once. The source of this sequence is a woman aged 40 to 50 in good health. Sequencing was performed on blood.

The CDR3 protein is CASSVQGDEADTQYF. In DNA, the CDR3 is TGTGCCAGCAGCGTACAGGGGGACGAGGCAGATACGCAGTATTTT. The rearrangement joins TRBV9 to TRBJ2-3; 7 nucleotides agree with TRBD1. The ends lost 1 base at V and 4 bases at J; junction bases unmatched: 6. CDR3 size: 15 residues. CDR1 and CDR2 from the germline V gene are SGDLS and YYNGEE.